What follows are 25 T cell receptor beta chains derived from one specimen sequenced in a study of molecular identifiers for immune sequencing clone quantification. One entry per CDR3 protein results from TCRdb running MiXCR on the PCR reads. The table shows a few hundred thousand distinct CDR3 sequences, with around 23% occurring only once. Specimen: naive CD8+ T cells from blood, with Jurkat cell RNA spiked in. Subset: FACS-sorted CD8+CD4-CCR7+CD45RA+ naive T cells. The source of these receptors is a human donor in good health. Some libraries in this study had Jurkat cell RNA spiked in.

This clonotype has a count of ten or more. The J gene is TRBJ2-3, the V gene TRBV28; D could derive from TRBD1 or TRBD2 (7 bases each). CDR1 is MDHEN, CDR2 SYDVKM, per germline. V shed 5 bases and J shed 2 bases, with 23 bases lying between them. CDR3 length: 18 amino acids. The CDR3 spells CASSQGGRGTPFTDTQYF. The CDR3 DNA follows: TGTGCCAGCAGTCAGGGGGGGCGGGGGACACCATTCACAGATACGCAGTATTTT.

There are a few counts of this clonotype. V is TRBV6-2 or TRBV6-3 and J is TRBJ2-7; possible D gene TRBD1, 7 bases. Trimming cost V 7 bases and J 3 bases, with 16 bases left between them. This CDR3 has 14 residues. Germline V gene lookup returns CDR1 MNHEY and CDR2 SVGEGT. The CDR3 region has the DNA TGTGCCAGCACGGAGGCAGGGGGGATCTACGAGCAGTACTTC. Translating gives CASTEAGGIYEQYF.

The CDR3 loop is CSVEDWSGIRNEQFF. In nucleotides, the CDR3 is TGCAGCGTTGAAGATTGGAGCGGGATTCGAAATGAGCAGTTCTTC. This sequence joins TRBV29-1 and TRBJ2-1; 7 bases are a match to TRBD2. The germline gives CDR1 SQVTM, CDR2 ANQGSEA. The CDR3 covers 15 residues. With 0 bases clipped from V and 7 bases from J, the junction kept 9 bases outside the gene matches.

Points on this clonotype: Just one base apart from a much larger clone, this may be a read error. The J gene is TRBJ2-7, the V gene TRBV5-4, with D uncertain. Germline V gene lookup returns CDR1 SGHNT and CDR2 YYREEE (reference sequence). This CDR3 is built from 11 residues. The CDR3 here is CASGLLDEQYF. The CDR3 bases are TGTGCCAGCGGCTTGCTGGACGAGCAGTACTTC.

This clonotype is a singleton in its sample. Its ends do not fully match the called genes, so a read error is possible. The CDR3 sequence is CASSLEGGRFQEPQYF. CDR3 in DNA: TGTGCCAGCAGCTTAGAGGGCGGCAGATTCCAAGAGCCCCAGTACTTC. The chain has TRBV7-9 and TRBJ2-5; the D is unclear. Germline V lookup: CDR1 SEHNR, CDR2 FQNEAQ (reference sequence). The CDR3 loop spans 16 amino acids.

Comments on this clonotype: A much larger clone lies a single base off, so this may be a read error. The chain has TRBV28 and TRBJ1-3; maybe TRBD1 (5 bases). Per germline, CDR1 MDHEN and CDR2 SYDVKM. The CDR3 is made up of 15 amino acids. The CDR3 DNA sequence: TGTGCCAGCAGTCATGAGGAGCAGTATGGACACACCATATGTTTT. Residues: CASSHEEQYGHTICF.

This clonotype has only a few counts. This rearrangement joins TRBV19 to TRBJ2-1; D is unclear. The V gene's germline CDR1 is LNHDA and CDR2 SQIVND (reference sequence). This CDR3 contains 14 residues. The V end lost 6 bases, the J end lost 2 bases, and 11 bases lay between the germline ends. CDR3 sequence (DNA): TGTGCCAGTAGAGGTACGGCGACCTACAATGAGCAGTTCTTC. Translating gives CASRGTATYNEQFF.

The chain employs TRBV20-1 and TRBJ2-3, with TRBD2 as a possible D gene (6 bases). The CDR3 length is 16 residues. Per germline, CDR1 DFQATT and CDR2 SNEGSKA (reference sequence). Between the trimmed V and J ends, which lost 3 bases and 2 bases, there was a span of 18 bases. CDR3: CSARTGVRGYTDTQYF. The CDR3 DNA reads TGCAGTGCTAGGACTGGTGTGCGGGGTTACACAGATACGCAGTATTTT.

This clonotype was detected a few times. CDR3 nucleotide sequence: TGTGCCAGCAGAGGAGGGGGCGAATATCAGCCCCAGCATTTT. Residues: CASRGGGEYQPQHF. The genes are TRBV28 and TRBJ1-5, with TRBD1 matching 7 bases. This CDR3 is 14 amino acids long. V dropped 6 bases and J dropped 5; count of bases not matched to a gene: 7. Germline CDR1 is MDHEN and CDR2 is SYDVKM.

In the case of this clonotype: At one end, the junction sequence differs from germline, possibly due to a read error. The rearrangement joins TRBV7-2 to TRBJ2-5; D is perhaps TRBD1 or TRBD2 (6 bases each). The CDR3 covers 16 residues. CDR1 and CDR2 from the germline V gene are SGHTA and FQGNSA. CDR3 loop: CVTKEEGGLTLETPYF. In DNA form, the CDR3 reads TGTGTCACGAAGGAAGAGGGGGGCCTAACATTGGAGACCCCGTACTTC.

The sample holds a few counts of this clonotype. The CDR3: CASSIVTGDTQYF. As DNA, the CDR3 is TGTGCCAGTAGTATAGTAACGGGGGATACGCAGTATTTT. The V gene is TRBV19, the J gene TRBJ2-3, with TRBD2 as a possible D gene (5 bases). Germline CDR1 is LNHDA and CDR2 is SQIVND (reference sequence). The CDR3 spans 13 residues. V lost 1 base and J lost 6, with 8 bases in between.

In DNA, the CDR3 is TGTGCCGGCACGGACTACAGGGAAGAGACCCAGTACTTC. Translated, it gives CAGTDYREETQYF. V is TRBV7-8 and J is TRBJ2-5; perhaps D is TRBD1 or TRBD2 (6 bases each). Between the trimmed V and J ends, which lost 11 bases and 3 bases, there was a span of 16 bases. The CDR3 is 13 residues long. From germline, CDR1 is SGHVS and CDR2 FQNEAQ.

In this sample, this clonotype turned up many times. The genes are TRBV7-9 and TRBJ2-5; D may match TRBD1 or TRBD2 (5 bases each). Deletions cut 5 bases from V and 3 bases from J, with 16 bases between. This CDR3 spans 15 amino acids. Per the germline V gene, CDR1 is SEHNR and CDR2 is FQNEAQ (reference sequence). CDR3 bases: TGTGCCAGCAGCCTGAGTTGGGACCCGAAAGAGACCCAGTACTTC. Translation: CASSLSWDPKETQYF.

This clonotype was recorded a few times. The rearrangement links TRBV6-5 to TRBJ1-1; D unresolved. V lost 0 bases to trimming and J lost 3 bases, with 11 bases between them. The germline gives CDR1 MNHEY, CDR2 SVGAGI. The CDR3 totals 15 residues. This chain's CDR3 is CASSYSRAGYTEAFF. The CDR3 DNA sequence: TGTGCCAGCAGTTACTCGAGGGCAGGATACACTGAAGCTTTCTTT.

The V call is TRBV27, the J call TRBJ1-5; D uncertain. Germline V gene sequence: CDR1 MNHEY, CDR2 SMNVEV (reference sequence). The CDR3 is made up of 15 amino acids. Trimming pared 4 bases from V and 6 bases from J, leaving 16 bases between. In DNA form, the CDR3 reads TGTGCCAGCAGTTCGAGAATTAGCGTCGGTCAGCCCCAGCATTTT. As protein: CASSSRISVGQPQHF.

This clonotype has only a few counts. The chain employs TRBV6-5 and TRBJ2-7, with D possibly called TRBD1 or TRBD2 (6 bases each). The CDR3 is 15 amino acids. Deletions cut 2 bases from V and 0 bases from J, with 11 bases between. Germline values: CDR1 MNHEY, CDR2 SVGAGI. The CDR3, as DNA: TGTGCCAGCAGTTACGGGGGGCAGAGCTCCTACGAGCAGTACTTC. Its translation: CASSYGGQSSYEQYF.

This clonotype has only a few counts. The chain is built from TRBV11-2 and TRBJ2-2, with D unclear. Trimming left V 5 bases short and J 4 bases short, with 17 bases between. This CDR3 is 16 amino acids long. CDR1 and CDR2 from the germline V gene are SGHAT and FQNNGV. Written as DNA, the CDR3 is TGTGCCAGCAGCCCCTTCGCAGTAGCATCCACCGGGGAGCTGTTTTTT. Translation: CASSPFAVASTGELFF.

Turning to this clonotype: This could be a read error, since a much larger clone is one nucleotide away. The V gene is TRBV6-5, the J gene TRBJ2-5; weak D call: TRBD1 (6 bases). CDR3 length: 13 residues. Germline V gene sequence: CDR1 MNHEY, CDR2 SVGAGI. The CDR3 reads CASSYGQQENQYF. As DNA, the CDR3 is TGTGCCAGCAGTTATGGACAGCAAGAGAACCAGTACTTC.

This rearrangement joins TRBV5-1 to TRBJ2-7; D ambiguous. The CDR3 runs to 14 residues. Between the trimmed V and J ends, which lost 0 bases and 0 bases, there was a span of 7 bases. Germline-derived CDR1 and CDR2 are SGHRS and YFSETQ. This chain's CDR3 is CASSLDAGSYEQYF. The CDR3 bases are TGCGCCAGCAGCTTGGATGCAGGCTCCTACGAGCAGTACTTC.

In the case of this clonotype: The CDR3 end shows no conserved phenylalanine or tryptophan, and so a read error is likely. This chain connects TRBV6-5 to TRBJ2-7; TRBD1 matches 8 bases. V shed 6 bases and J 3 bases; nucleotides not matched to a gene: 7. Germline CDR1 is MNHEY and CDR2 is SVGAGI. This CDR3 contains 14 residues. CDR3 sequence reads: CASSLNRGSYEQYL. The CDR3 DNA reads as TGTGCCAGCAGCCTCAACAGGGGGAGCTACGAGCAGTACTTA.

The V gene is TRBV9, the J gene TRBJ2-3, with 12 bases fitting TRBD2. The CDR3 spans 20 residues. V lost 0 bases, J lost 6 bases, and 17 bases stayed unmatched. Germline CDR1 reads SGDLS; CDR2 reads YYNGEE. The CDR3 DNA follows: TGTGCCAGCAGCGTAGCAACACTAGCGGGGGGTTTCAAGGCCGCCGATACGCAGTATTTT. This sequence encodes CASSVATLAGGFKAADTQYF. The whole variable domain, filled in from reference TRBV9 and TRBJ2-3, reads DSGVTQTPKHLITATGQRVTLRCSPRSGDLSVYWYQQSLDQGLQFLIQYYNGEERAKGNILERFSAQQFPDLHSELNLSSLELGDSALYFCASSVATLAGGFKAADTQYFGPGTRLTVL.

This clonotype occurred a few times. V is TRBV27 and J is TRBJ2-3, with 9 bases lining up with TRBD2. Germline values: CDR1 MNHEY, CDR2 SMNVEV (reference sequence). The CDR3 runs to 19 residues. Losses at the gene ends were 1 base for V and 0 bases for J; bases not matched to a gene: 11. CDR3 coding DNA: TGTGCCAGCAGTTTATTCGGCGGGAGGGCCGGGACGAGCACAGATACGCAGTATTTT. It codes for CASSLFGGRAGTSTDTQYF.

This clonotype has at least ten counts. The genes are TRBV30 and TRBJ2-2; a weak D match, TRBD1 (5 bases). The germline V gene has CDR1 GTSNPN and CDR2 SVGIG (reference sequence). The CDR3 is made up of 13 amino acids. V was clipped by 4 bases and J by 6 bases, with 12 bases between them. CDR3 in DNA: TGTGCCTGGATTACAGGACCTGCCGGGGAGCTGTTTTTT. Amino acid sequence: CAWITGPAGELFF.

The rearrangement uses TRBV3-1 and TRBJ1-2; 7 positions agree with TRBD1. V gave up 0 bases and J gave up 1 base; unmatched junction bases: 2. This CDR3 comprises 15 residues. The germline CDR1 and CDR2 sequences are LGHDT and YNNKEL (reference sequence). The CDR3 DNA is TGTGCCAGCAGCCAAGATGACAGGGTTAACTATGGCTACACCTTC. It yields the protein CASSQDDRVNYGYTF.

To note about this clonotype: It may be a read error: a sequence one base away is much more abundant. V is TRBV28 and J is TRBJ2-7, with no clear D. The CDR3 runs 15 residues. Germline CDR1 and CDR2: MDHEN and SYDVKM. The CDR3 DNA is TGTGCCAGCAGCTCGTTGGGTTCTCGCTCCTACGCGCAGTACTTC. It specifies CASSSLGSRSYAQYF.